A selection of T cell receptor beta chains follows, all from one sample in a study of tumor-infiltrating lymphocytes in primary liver carcinoma. From the multiplex PCR reads, TCRdb called clonotypes with MiXCR, one entry per CDR3 protein. The sample shows 190,000 or so distinct CDR3 sequences, approximately 64% of them seen only once. The specimen was peripheral blood. These TCRs come from an older woman with primary liver carcinoma and hepatitis B virus infection. Both conserved end residues are part of each CDR3. The D gene is left open where the match is weak. Clone size, where shown, is once, few, many, or a class for clones that have expanded.

20	NA	TRBV12-3/TRBV12-4	TRBD2	TRBJ2-3	CTSSGGERASGRARTDTQYF	TGTACCAGCAGCGGGGGGGAGAGGGCTAGCGGGAGGGCCCGGACAGATACGCAGTATTTT
14	NA	TRBV10-3	NA	TRBJ2-1	CAIGVGGQSNEQFF	TGTGCCATCGGTGTGGGAGGACAGAGCAATGAGCAGTTCTTC
15	NA	TRBV5-1	NA	TRBJ1-1	CASSLSGSKDTEAFF	TGCGCCAGCAGCTTGTCGGGGAGCAAAGACACTGAAGCTTTCTTT
15	NA	TRBV11-1	NA	TRBJ1-1	CVSSPRGSVGTEAFF	TGTGTCAGCAGCCCAAGGGGCTCAGTGGGCACAGAAGCTTTCTTT
19	many	TRBV28	TRBD2	TRBJ2-5	CASSLQNSGRASSGETQYF	TGTGCCAGCAGTTTGCAGAATAGCGGGAGGGCTTCTAGCGGGGAGACCCAGTACTTC
14	NA	TRBV10-3	NA	TRBJ2-5	CAISEPRKKETHYF	TGTGCCATCAGTGAGCCCCGCAAAAAAGAGACCCACTACTTC
13	few	TRBV30	NA	TRBJ1-6	CAWSVQGNSPLHF	TGTGCCTGGAGTGTTCAGGGTAATTCACCCCTCCACTTT
17	NA	TRBV6-5	TRBD1	TRBJ2-7	CASSSPLGTVTGSEQYF	TGTGCCAGCAGTTCGCCCCTAGGGACAGTGACAGGGAGCGAGCAATACTTC
13	many	TRBV4-1	TRBD2	TRBJ2-7	CASSWREGYEQYF	TGCGCCAGCAGCTGGCGGGAGGGTTACGAGCAGTACTTC
13	many	TRBV28	TRBD1	TRBJ2-1	CASRGQGRSEQFF	TGTGCCAGCAGAGGACAGGGGAGAAGTGAGCAGTTCTTC
15	NA	TRBV11-2	TRBD1	TRBJ2-1	CASSFPDRLHHEQFF	TGTGCCAGCAGCTTCCCGGACAGGCTACACCATGAGCAGTTCTTC
15	many	TRBV6-5	TRBD2	TRBJ2-1	CASSYSREGRNEQFF	TGTGCCAGCAGTTACTCGAGGGAGGGCCGGAATGAGCAGTTCTTC
17	NA	TRBV7-9	TRBD2	TRBJ2-3	CASSRTSGGSSTDTQYF	TGTGCCAGCAGCCGGACTAGCGGGGGCTCTAGCACAGATACGCAGTATTTT
15	NA	TRBV6-1	NA	TRBJ1-1	CASRRILGTTTEAFF	TGTGCCAGCAGAAGAATATTAGGAACGACCACTGAAGCTTTCTTT
15	NA	TRBV12-3/TRBV12-4	TRBD1	TRBJ1-1	CASGPQTGVGTEAFF	TGTGCCAGCGGTCCTCAGACAGGGGTAGGGACCGAAGCTTTCTTT
15	many	TRBV11-2	NA	TRBJ2-1	CASSRGSESYNEQFF	TGTGCCAGCAGCCGGGGGAGTGAATCCTACAATGAGCAGTTCTTC
14	once	TRBV29-1	NA	TRBJ1-2	CSVNDPGEGYGYTF	TGCAGCGTCAATGACCCGGGAGAGGGGTATGGCTACACCTTC
16	NA	TRBV11-2	NA	TRBJ2-1	CASSLEGGTYYNEELF	TGTGCCAGCAGCTTAGAGGGCGGGACCTACTACAATGAGGAGCTCTTC
17	NA	TRBV11-3	NA	TRBJ1-2	CASSLLTGPRMNYGYTF	TGTGCCAGCAGCCTTCTAACGGGACCGAGAATGAACTATGGCTACACCTTC
16	medium-sized	TRBV11-2	NA	TRBJ2-3	CASSLGRLQGSDTQYF	TGTGCCAGCAGCTTAGGTCGATTACAGGGATCAGATACGCAGTATTTT
12	NA	TRBV11-2	NA	TRBJ2-5	CIRSQGVETQYF	TGTATCAGGAGCCAAGGGGTTGAGACCCAGTACTTC
13	NA	TRBV11-2	TRBD2	TRBJ2-1	CVSSWASGVEQFF	TGTGTCAGCAGCTGGGCTAGCGGGGTAGAGCAGTTCTTC
15	NA	TRBV29-1	NA	TRBJ2-2	CSVQRSSVVAGELFF	TGCAGTGTTCAACGAAGTTCTGTGGTGGCCGGGGAGCTGTTTTTT
14	NA	TRBV7-9	TRBD2	TRBJ2-7	CVSSLVSGWYEQYF	TGTGTCAGCAGCTTAGTTAGCGGGTGGTACGAGCAGTACTTC
14	once	TRBV10-3	TRBD1	TRBJ1-4	CAISRTGANEKLCF	TGTGCCATCAGCCGGACAGGAGCTAATGAAAAACTGTGTTTT
13	NA	TRBV11-1	NA	TRBJ1-1	CASSIRVTDGAFF	TGTGCCAGCAGCATACGGGTTACGGATGGAGCTTTCTTT
20	NA	TRBV11-2	NA	TRBJ2-5	CASSLGLSPTSGGWQETQYF	TGTGCCAGCAGCTTAGGCCTAAGCCCGACAAGTGGTGGGTGGCAAGAGACACAGTACTTC
14	many	TRBV6-5	NA	TRBJ1-1	CASSYRRLGTEAFF	TGTGCCAGCAGTTACCGAAGGTTGGGGACTGAAGCTTTCTTT
15	NA	TRBV6-1	TRBD1	TRBJ1-5	CASTALRGSMMPQHF	TGTGCCAGCACGGCCCTCAGGGGGTCAATGATGCCCCAGCATTTT